A single T cell receptor (beta chain) is shown here with its context. The antigen remains unidentified. The data were obtained in a study of cytomegalovirus exposure and HLA in healthy donors. The study's findings and limits: In a later analysis, first-cohort TCR clusters were found to tend to co-occur in the roughly 120 validation repertoires.

The V gene's germline CDR1 is MDHEN and CDR2 SYDVKM. Trimming removed 1 base from V and 5 bases from J, with 12 bases in between. The CDR3 sequence is 16 residues long. Produced via immunoSEQ multiplex PCR; TCRdb's table is partial and in-frame only. The sample lists around 150,000 clones, 88% occurring once. The chain carries TRBV28 and TRBJ1-6; D is possibly TRBD1 (6 bases). The specimen sequenced was PBMCs. The sequence came from a young man in good health and CMV-seronegative. The CDR3 reads CASSLLTGGNNSPLHF. As DNA, the CDR3 is TGTGCCAGCAGTTTATTGACAGGAGGTAATAATTCACCCCTCCACTTT.